The 22 T cell receptor beta chains reported below all come from one sample, sequenced in a study of shared clonotypes between healthy human individuals. Produced via immunoSEQ multiplex PCR; TCRdb's table is partial and in-frame only. The repertoire holds about 600,000 clones, with about 96% as singletons. Sequencing used naive CD4+ T cells sorted from blood. Sample subset: CD45RA+ positively selected. All receptors come from a woman aged 30 to 39 in good health.

A single count supports this clone. J is TRBJ1-1 and V is TRBV11-1; a weak D match, TRBD1 (5 bases). V was trimmed by 3 bases and J by 1 base, leaving 6 bases between them. CDR3 length: 13 amino acids. Germline CDR1 is SGHAT and CDR2 is FQDESV (reference sequence). The CDR3 loop is CASSLQGNTEAFF. DNA for the CDR3: TGTGCCAGCAGCTTGCAGGGGAACACTGAAGCTTTCTTT. The full variable domain, rest sourced from reference TRBV11-1 and TRBJ1-1, is EAEVAQSPRYKITEKSQAVAFWCDPISGHATLYWYRQILGQGPELLVQFQDESVVDDSQLPKDRFSAERLKGVDSTLKIQPAELGDSAMYLCASSLQGNTEAFFGQGTRLTVV.

This chain links TRBV2 with TRBJ2-7, with D perhaps TRBD2 (7 bases). Germline CDR1 and CDR2: SNHLY and FYNNEI. V lost 7 bases and J lost 3, with 16 bases in between. This CDR3 is built from 14 residues. CDR3 amino acids: CASTLQGGSYEQYF. Here the CDR3 DNA reads TGTGCCAGCACCTTACAGGGAGGGAGCTACGAGCAGTACTTC.

The chain recombines TRBV5-3 with TRBJ1-1; D is unresolved. TRBV5-3 is reported as an ORF; its role is uncertain. V was cut by 4 bases and J by 5 bases, with 21 bases left in between. The CDR3 extends over 16 amino acids. The CDR3 protein is CARSHGRQIQRTEAFF. In DNA, the CDR3 is TGTGCCAGAAGCCACGGTCGACAAATCCAGAGAACTGAAGCTTTCTTT.

The rearrangement links TRBV28 to TRBJ2-1; TRBD2 matches at 10 bases. Germline CDR1 is MDHEN and CDR2 is SYDVKM. V trimming: 6 bases; J trimming: 5 bases; junction bases outside the gene matches: 13. The CDR3 sequence is 17 residues long. CDR3 amino acids: CASRSRKTSGFNNEQFF. The CDR3 DNA is TGTGCCAGCAGGTCCAGAAAGACTAGCGGGTTCAACAATGAGCAGTTCTTC.

CDR3 region: CASSISPGTRGYTF. CDR3 DNA sequence: TGTGCCAGTAGTATATCCCCCGGGACAAGAGGCTACACCTTC. This chain uses TRBV19 with TRBJ1-2, with a weak D call TRBD1 (6 bases). Germline V CDR1 and CDR2: LNHDA, SQIVND (reference sequence). Trimming shortened V by 2 bases and J by 8 bases, and 15 bases separated the two germline ends. This CDR3 is 14 amino acids long.

As regards this clone: The sample contains more than one DNA sequence encoding this CDR3. The chain is built from TRBV18 and TRBJ2-3; tentatively, D is TRBD2 (5 bases). V lost 3 bases and J 4 bases, leaving 8 bases between the germline ends. The CDR3 spans 13 residues. Germline V CDR1 and CDR2: KGHSH, LQKENI. The CDR3 protein is CASSPPGADTQYF. The CDR3 region has the DNA TGTGCCAGCTCACCCCCCGGGGCAGATACGCAGTATTTT.

The rearrangement links TRBV7-2 to TRBJ2-2, with D maybe TRBD2 (6 bases). Trimming removed 4 bases from V and 3 bases from J, with 15 bases in between. Germline-derived CDR1 and CDR2 are SGHTA and FQGNSA. CDR3 length: 16 residues. The CDR3 DNA follows: TGTGCCAGCAGCTCTGGCGGGACGCCAGACACCGGGGAGCTGTTTTTT. It translates to CASSSGGTPDTGELFF.

This chain links TRBV5-1 with TRBJ1-1, with a possible D match to TRBD1 (6 bases). CDR3 length: 14 residues. Germline V lookup: CDR1 SGHRS, CDR2 YFSETQ. V shed 3 bases and J shed 0 bases, with 9 bases lying between them. The CDR3 spells CASSSDRMNTEAFF. CDR3 DNA sequence: TGCGCCAGCAGCTCGGACAGAATGAACACTGAAGCTTTCTTT.

Notes on this clone: This sample includes further DNA sequences coding for the same CDR3. The chain employs TRBV28 and TRBJ1-2; 7 bases agree with TRBD1. This CDR3 is built from 14 residues. Germline trimming cut 4 bases from V and 2 bases from J; bases unmatched to any gene: 4. CDR1 is MDHEN, CDR2 SYDVKM, per germline. CDR3 amino acids: CASSSGTANYGYTF. For the CDR3, the DNA is TGTGCCAGCAGTTCTGGGACAGCCAACTATGGCTACACCTTC.

The CDR3 DNA is TGTGCCAGTAGTAATAGCGGTTTTAACACCGGGGAGCTGTTTTTT. Translating it yields CASSNSGFNTGELFF. The chain recombines TRBV19 with TRBJ2-2; possibly TRBD2 for D (6 bases). V was cut by 4 bases and J by 2 bases, with 11 bases left in between. CDR1 and CDR2 (germline): LNHDA, SQIVND (reference sequence). This CDR3 contains 15 residues.

This clone was recorded once. The identical CDR3 is also encoded by other nucleotide sequences in the sample. The chain recombines TRBV28 with TRBJ2-7, with D perhaps assigned TRBD1 or TRBD2 (5 bases each). V was shortened by 2 bases and J by 1 base, with 12 bases between the two germline ends. This CDR3 spans 15 amino acids. CDR1 MDHEN and CDR2 SYDVKM come from the germline V gene. This CDR3 is CASSLPGTGSYEQYF. The DNA for the CDR3 is TGTGCCAGCAGTTTACCTGGGACGGGATCCTACGAGCAGTACTTC.

With respect to this clone: This specimen includes other DNA sequences encoding the same CDR3. The chain carries TRBV2 and TRBJ2-5; no definite D call. V lost 3 bases to trimming and J lost 5 bases, with 7 bases between them. There are 12 residues in the CDR3. Germline-derived CDR1 and CDR2 are SNHLY and FYNNEI. CDR3 sequence: CASSEVRETQYF. CDR3 in DNA: TGTGCCAGCAGTGAGGTCCGGGAGACCCAGTACTTC.

The genes are TRBV11-2 and TRBJ1-1; D is perhaps TRBD1 (6 bases). The CDR3 runs to 14 residues. Germline-derived CDR1 and CDR2 are SGHAT and FQNNGV. V lost 4 bases and J lost 6, with 15 bases in between. The CDR3 sequence is CASSSGVGVAEAFF. DNA of the CDR3: TGTGCCAGCAGCTCAGGGGTCGGGGTGGCTGAAGCTTTCTTT.

The V and J genes are TRBV7-9 and TRBJ2-5; a possible D gene is TRBD2 (6 bases). The V end lost 3 bases, the J end lost 2 bases, and 22 bases lay between the germline ends. Per the germline V gene, CDR1 is SEHNR and CDR2 is FQNEAQ (reference sequence). The CDR3 runs to 18 residues. The CDR3 loop reads CASSFRPKVGSSQETQYF. The CDR3 DNA reads TGTGCCAGCAGCTTTCGCCCAAAGGTCGGGAGCTCACAAGAGACCCAGTACTTC. The whole variable domain, remainder taken from reference TRBV7-9 and TRBJ2-5, is DTGVSQNPRHKITKRGQNVTFRCDPISEHNRLYWYRQTLGQGPEFLTYFQNEAQLEKSRLLSDRFSAERPKGSFSTLEIQRTEQGDSAMYLCASSFRPKVGSSQETQYFGPGTRLLVL.

The V call is TRBV2, the J call TRBJ2-1, with 13 bases identical to TRBD2. The V and J ends lost 4 bases and 11 bases, in that order; junction bases with no gene match: 5. Germline V lookup: CDR1 SNHLY, CDR2 FYNNEI. The length of the CDR3 is 14 residues. In DNA form, the CDR3 reads TGTGCCAGCAGTGCGACTAGCGGGAGGCCTAAGCAGTTCTTC. Its translation is CASSATSGRPKQFF.

CDR3 DNA sequence: TGTGCCAGCAGCTTAGAGGGACAGAACACTGAAGCTTTCTTT. This sequence encodes CASSLEGQNTEAFF. V usage is TRBV7-3 and J usage is TRBJ1-1; tentative D call: TRBD1 (6 bases). CDR3 length equals 14 residues. V lost 2 bases, J lost 1 base, and 8 bases lay in between. Germline-derived CDR1 and CDR2 are SGHTA and FQGTGA.

This chain links TRBV6-6 with TRBJ2-3, with 10 bases that match TRBD2. CDR3 length equals 15 residues. Germline V CDR1 and CDR2: MNHNY, SVGAGI (reference sequence). V lost 6 bases and J lost 4; bases outside the gene matches: 7. Here the CDR3 reads CASSPGLASSDTQYF. In DNA form, the CDR3 reads TGTGCCAGCAGCCCGGGACTAGCGTCTTCAGATACGCAGTATTTT.

The chain links TRBV5-5 to TRBJ2-1; the D gene is possibly TRBD2 (6 bases). Germline CDR1 and CDR2: SGHKS and YYEKEE (reference sequence). V lost 1 base, J lost 5 bases, and 13 bases lay in between. CDR3 length: 15 amino acids. CDR3 nucleotides: TGTGCCAGCAGCTTGTTTGGACTAACGGACAATGAGCAGTTCTTC. Its translation: CASSLFGLTDNEQFF.

The CDR3 spells CASSDYYGYTF. CDR3 DNA: TGTGCCAGCAGTGACTACTATGGCTACACCTTC. The J gene is TRBJ1-2, the V gene TRBV2; D is ambiguous. The CDR3 covers 11 residues. V was shortened by 3 bases and J by 3 bases, with 2 bases between the two germline ends. Germline lookup yields CDR1 SNHLY and CDR2 FYNNEI. Full variable domain (missing parts from reference TRBV2 and TRBJ1-2): EPEVTQTPSHQVTQMGQEVILRCVPISNHLYFYWYRQILGQKVEFLVSFYNNEISEKSEIFDDQFSVERPDGSNFTLKIRSTKLEDSAMYFCASSDYYGYTFGSGTRLTVV.

The V and J genes are TRBV6-5 and TRBJ2-4, with D perhaps matching TRBD2 (5 bases). The V and J ends lost 5 bases and 1 base respectively, with 9 bases between them. The germline V gene has CDR1 MNHEY and CDR2 SVGAGI. The CDR3 is 14 amino acids. CDR3 region: CASSQRRAKNIQYF. The CDR3 DNA reads as TGTGCCAGCAGTCAAAGGAGGGCCAAAAACATTCAGTACTTC.

This rearrangement joins TRBV15 to TRBJ1-2; perhaps TRBD1 as D (5 bases). V lost 0 bases and J lost 7, with 9 bases in between. The CDR3 totals 13 residues. The germline V gene has CDR1 LNHNV and CDR2 YYDKDF (reference sequence). The CDR3 here is CATSRERRGGYTF. CDR3 nucleotides: TGTGCCACCAGCAGAGAACGAAGGGGTGGCTACACCTTC.

The chain uses TRBV18 and TRBJ2-1; D not resolved. Germline loops: CDR1 KGHSH, CDR2 LQKENI. CDR3 size: 13 residues. V shed 1 base and J shed 6 bases, with 7 bases lying between them. The CDR3 bases are TGTGCCAGCTCACCACGCCAGGCCAATGAGCAGTTCTTC. Protein: CASSPRQANEQFF.